This is a list of T cell receptor beta chains from one sample in a study of T cell responses to AZD1222 COVID-19 vaccine. Libraries were prepared by immunoSEQ multiplex PCR; TCRdb keeps only in-frame clonotypes and omits some of them. The sample lists some 150,000 clones; roughly 94% were seen once. The specimen was peripheral blood, collected on day 0 of MenACWY control vaccination. These receptors came from an adult in good health. Both conserved end residues are part of each CDR3. The D gene is left open where the match is weak.

d_call j_call v_call cdr3_aa cdr3_nt
TRBD1 TRBJ1-2 TRBV27 CASSPITGGGPYGYTF TGTGCCAGCAGCCCCATCACAGGGGGCGGTCCATATGGCTACACCTTC
TRBD2 TRBJ2-1 TRBV5-1 CASQGGTSGGKNEQFF TGCGCTTCCCAGGGAGGGACTAGCGGGGGGAAGAATGAGCAGTTCTTC
TRBD2 TRBJ2-7 TRBV19 CASSSVAGVYEQYF TGTGCCAGTAGCTCAGTAGCGGGGGTCTACGAGCAGTACTTC
NA TRBJ2-2 TRBV9 CASSVEPGAYTGELFF TGTGCCAGCAGCGTAGAACCAGGAGCCTACACCGGGGAGCTGTTTTTT
NA TRBJ2-5 TRBV6-2/TRBV6-3 CASSYPIQETQYF TGTGCCAGCAGTTACCCCATCCAAGAGACCCAGTACTTC
NA TRBJ1-4 TRBV6-5 CASSYSMGRKLFF TGTGCCAGCAGTTACTCGATGGGGAGGAAACTGTTTTTT
NA TRBJ1-6 TRBV15 CATSSLRGALGTLHF TGTGCCACCAGCAGCCTACGGGGGGCTTTGGGGACCCTCCACTTT
TRBD2 TRBJ2-7 TRBV27 CASRPGLAGVWQYF TGTGCCAGCAGGCCCGGACTAGCGGGAGTGTGGCAGTACTTC
NA TRBJ2-2 TRBV7-2 CASSSAELRRHTGELFF TGTGCCAGCAGCTCAGCGGAACTCCGGAGACACACCGGGGAGCTGTTTTTT
NA TRBJ1-1 TRBV6-5 CASTRGGGTEAFF TGTGCCAGCACTCGAGGGGGGGGCACTGAAGCTTTCTTT
TRBD1 TRBJ1-2 TRBV7-8 CASSLRGTGANYGYTF TGTGCCAGCAGCTTACGGGGGACAGGAGCTAACTATGGCTACACCTTC